This T cell receptor beta chain was sequenced in a study of blood T cell repertoires in COVID-19. Here immunoSEQ multiplex PCR was the method, and the copy in TCRdb shows in-frame clones only, minus some. Of 320,000 or so clones in the sample, over 80% are singletons; the top ten hold around 5%. Enrolled through a virtual design, the participants were between roughly 18 and 95 years of age and came from fewer than 30 US areas. Cohorts were assigned according to the clinical history that participants reported. Recovered Cohort 3 donors showed two negative PCRs, clearance, or symptom resolution. Germline assignment: CDR1 SGHVS and CDR2 FNYEAQ. After removal of 5 bases from V and 12 bases from J, the junction contained 7 bases not matched to a gene. CDR3 length: 13 residues.

The chain joins TRBV7-6 to TRBJ2-1; TRBD2 matches 10 bases. Sequencing was done on a sample of PBMCs or T cells enriched from blood (not recorded which). The sequence was collected from a man in his thirties or forties who had recovered from COVID-19. The chain's CDR3 is CASSLGLARAQFF. CDR3 nucleotide sequence: TGTGCCAGCAGCCTGGGACTAGCGAGGGCGCAGTTCTTC. Using reference TRBV7-6 and TRBJ2-1 for the parts outside the CDR3, the full variable domain is GAGVSQSPRYKVTKRGQDVALRCDPISGHVSLYWYRQALGQGPEFLTYFNYEAQQDKSGLPNDRFSAERPEGSISTLTIQRTEQRDSAMYRCASSLGLARAQFFGPGTRLTVL.